One sample yielded the 13 T cell receptor beta chains listed below, sequenced in a study of PD-L1 blockade in urothelial cancer. Using immunoSEQ multiplex PCR, the repertoire was profiled, and TCRdb retains in-frame clones only, with some absent. The repertoire consists of about 50,000 clones, with 80% to 90% occurring once and the leading ten covering 8.8%. As for time point: peripheral blood 6 weeks after treatment start. Source: PBMCs, taken around atezolizumab (anti-PD-L1) treatment. These receptors all come from a man in his 70s with urothelial cancer.

The count of this clone is one. The chain couples TRBV28 to TRBJ2-5; TRBD1 might be the D (6 bases). This CDR3 region has 17 residues. Germline lookup yields CDR1 MDHEN and CDR2 SYDVKM. V was clipped by 3 bases and J by 0 bases, with 17 bases between them. The CDR3 protein is CASSFSAQDSNQETQYF. The CDR3 DNA follows: TGTGCCAGCAGTTTCTCGGCCCAGGACAGCAACCAAGAGACCCAGTACTTC.

CDR3 loop: CASSHTTYRANYGYTF. Here the CDR3 DNA reads TGTGCCAGCAGTCACACGACCTACAGGGCCAACTATGGCTACACCTTC. The rearrangement links TRBV28 to TRBJ1-2; possible D gene TRBD1, 6 bases. Germline CDR1 and CDR2: MDHEN and SYDVKM. Trimming took 5 bases from V and 2 from J, leaving 18 bases between them. The CDR3 covers 16 residues.

This clone was recorded once. V and J are TRBV11-3 and TRBJ2-3, with D possibly being TRBD1 (5 bases). The CDR3 runs 14 residues. Trimming took off 5 bases at V and 1 base at J, with 10 bases between the two ends. Germline CDR1 reads SGHNT; CDR2 reads YENEEA. The CDR3 coding sequence is TGTGCCAGCAGCCCAGGGCCGGGCACAGATACGCAGTATTTT. Translated: CASSPGPGTDTQYF. Variable domain in full (rest from reference TRBV11-3 and TRBJ2-3): EAGVVQSPRYKIIEKKQPVAFWCNPISGHNTLYWYLQNLGQGPELLIRYENEEAVDDSQLPKDRFSAERLKGVDSTLKIQPAELGDSAVYLCASSPGPGTDTQYFGPGTRLTVL.

The chain uses TRBV19 and TRBJ1-1, with a tentative D call TRBD1 (5 bases). The V end was cut by 6 bases, the J end by 0 bases, with 11 bases between. The CDR3 is 14 residues long. Germline V CDR1 and CDR2: LNHDA, SQIVND (reference sequence). The chain's CDR3 is CASRGRELNTEAFF. The DNA for the CDR3 is TGTGCCAGTAGGGGGCGCGAACTGAACACTGAAGCTTTCTTT.

J is TRBJ2-6 and V is TRBV28; 8 bases are a match to TRBD1. The V and J ends lost 3 bases and 0 bases, in that order; junction bases with no gene match: 10. The CDR3 extends over 19 amino acids. The germline V gene has CDR1 MDHEN and CDR2 SYDVKM. CDR3 sequence (DNA): TGTGCCAGCAGTTTTCCCAGGGGGCGCGAGTTCTCTGGGGCCAACGTCCTGACTTTC. Protein sequence: CASSFPRGREFSGANVLTF.

The V gene is TRBV10-3, the J gene TRBJ2-3; D might be TRBD2 (5 bases). This CDR3 region has 17 residues. Trimming took 6 bases from V and 1 from J, leaving 20 bases between them. The germline V gene has CDR1 ENHRY and CDR2 SYGVKD. CDR3 amino acids: CAIRERTPLGGTDTQYF. DNA for the CDR3: TGTGCCATCAGAGAGAGGACCCCACTCGGGGGCACAGATACGCAGTATTTT.

CDR3 bases: TGTGCCTGGAGTGCAACAGGGTGGTCCGGGGAGCTGTTTTTT. This sequence encodes CAWSATGWSGELFF. The chain combines TRBV30 with TRBJ2-2, with D possibly matching TRBD1 (6 bases). This CDR3 has 14 residues. The germline gives CDR1 GTSNPN, CDR2 SVGIG (reference sequence). The germline V and J ends were trimmed by 1 base and 6 bases, with 12 bases remaining between them.

The V gene is TRBV2, the J gene TRBJ2-1; 10 positions match TRBD2. Germline V gene lookup returns CDR1 SNHLY and CDR2 FYNNEI. J was trimmed by 6 bases and V by 2 bases; bases with no gene match: 4. The CDR3 contains 15 residues. The CDR3 nucleotides are TGTGCCAGCAGTGAACTAGCGGGAGCTAGCAATGAGCAGTTCTTC. Its protein is CASSELAGASNEQFF.

The J gene is TRBJ1-2, the V gene TRBV9; D uncertain. Trimming took 0 bases from V and 2 from J, leaving 11 bases between them. Germline CDR1 is SGDLS and CDR2 is YYNGEE. The CDR3 spans 15 residues. CDR3: CASSVGQSANYGYTF. CDR3 DNA: TGTGCCAGCAGCGTAGGACAATCAGCCAACTATGGCTACACCTTC. The entire variable domain, with the rest obtained from reference TRBV9 and TRBJ1-2, is as follows: DSGVTQTPKHLITATGQRVTLRCSPRSGDLSVYWYQQSLDQGLQFLIQYYNGEERAKGNILERFSAQQFPDLHSELNLSSLELGDSALYFCASSVGQSANYGYTFGSGTRLTVV.

V is TRBV2 and J is TRBJ1-1; 7 bases fit TRBD1. The junction had 2 bases not matched to a gene; V was cut back by 6 bases and J by 1 base. Germline V gene sequence: CDR1 SNHLY, CDR2 FYNNEI. This CDR3 spans 13 amino acids. The CDR3 here is CASSWTGNTEAFF. The CDR3 DNA follows: TGTGCCAGCAGCTGGACAGGGAACACTGAAGCTTTCTTT.

The CDR3 spells CASSTLPDGRGTDTQYF. CDR3 nucleotide sequence: TGTGCCAGTAGTACCCTTCCCGACGGAAGAGGGACAGATACGCAGTATTTT. The chain recombines TRBV19 with TRBJ2-3; TRBD2 might be the D (5 bases). This CDR3 comprises 17 residues. From germline, CDR1 is LNHDA and CDR2 SQIVND (reference sequence). The V and J ends lost 4 bases and 3 bases respectively, with 20 bases between them. Complete variable domain (other parts from reference TRBV19 and TRBJ2-3): DGGITQSPKYLFRKEGQNVTLSCEQNLNHDAMYWYRQDPGQGLRLIYYSQIVNDFQKGDIAEGYSVSREKKESFPLTVTSAQKNPTAFYLCASSTLPDGRGTDTQYFGPGTRLTVL.

This rearrangement joins TRBV9 to TRBJ2-5, with TRBD2 matching 9 bases. The CDR3 covers 17 residues. Unmatched junction bases numbered 14, after V lost 4 bases and J lost 4 bases. The V gene's germline CDR1 is SGDLS and CDR2 YYNGEE. Here the CDR3 DNA reads TGTGCCAGCAGCATCAGCTTATCACTAGCGGGCGGAGAGACCCAGTACTTC. Translated: CASSISLSLAGGETQYF.

In nucleotides, the CDR3 is TGTGCCAGCTATCAGGACAGAGCGGAGCAGTACTTC. Its translation is CASYQDRAEQYF. The chain has TRBV6-5 and TRBJ2-7; D possibly corresponds to TRBD1 (6 bases). V lost 8 bases and J 7 bases, leaving 15 bases between the germline ends. Germline V gene sequence: CDR1 MNHEY, CDR2 SVGAGI. The CDR3 is 12 residues long.